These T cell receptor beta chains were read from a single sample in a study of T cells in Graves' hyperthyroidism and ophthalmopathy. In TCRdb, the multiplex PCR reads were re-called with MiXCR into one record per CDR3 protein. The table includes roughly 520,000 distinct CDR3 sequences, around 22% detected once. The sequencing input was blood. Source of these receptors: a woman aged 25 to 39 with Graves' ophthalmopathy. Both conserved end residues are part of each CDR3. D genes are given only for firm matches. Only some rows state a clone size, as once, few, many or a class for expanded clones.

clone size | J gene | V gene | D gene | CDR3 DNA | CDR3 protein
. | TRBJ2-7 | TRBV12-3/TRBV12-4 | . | TGTGCCAGCAGCAGACTAGACCCCTACGAGCAGTACTTC | CASSRLDPYEQYF
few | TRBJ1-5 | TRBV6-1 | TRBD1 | TGTGCCAGCAGAGAGACCAGGACAGGTTTCAATCAGCCCCAGCATTTT | CASRETRTGFNQPQHF
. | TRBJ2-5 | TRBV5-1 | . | TGCGCCAGCCAGAGCGGGCGGGGAGAGACCCAGTACTTC | CASQSGRGETQYF
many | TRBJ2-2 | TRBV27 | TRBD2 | TGTGCCAGCAAGAGCGGGGAGAACACCGGGGAGCTGTTTTTT | CASKSGENTGELFF
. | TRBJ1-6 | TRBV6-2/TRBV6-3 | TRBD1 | TGTGCCAGCAGTTACACCCTGGACAGGGTTAATTTTGCCTATAATTCACCCCTCCACTTT | CASSYTLDRVNFAYNSPLHF
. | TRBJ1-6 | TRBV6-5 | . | TGTGCCAGCAGTTTGGCTGGACCCACACCCCCCCACTTT | CASSLAGPTPPHF
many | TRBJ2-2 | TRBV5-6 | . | TGTGCCAGCAGCCTGGTTGGAGTGAACACCGGGGAGCTGTTTTTT | CASSLVGVNTGELFF
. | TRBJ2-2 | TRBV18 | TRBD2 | TGTGCCAGCTCCGGACTAGCGGGGATGAACACCGGGGAGCTGTTTTTT | CASSGLAGMNTGELFF
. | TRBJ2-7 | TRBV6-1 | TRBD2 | TGTGCCAGCAGGGGACCGGGACTAGATCCCTACGAGCAGTACTTC | CASRGPGLDPYEQYF
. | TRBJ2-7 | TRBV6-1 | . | TGTGCCATCGGGGGACGACGATCCGAGCAGTACTTC | CAIGGRRSEQYF
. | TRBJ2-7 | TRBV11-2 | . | TGTGCCAGCAGCTTAGTAGATCGGACTAACTACGAGCAGTACTTC | CASSLVDRTNYEQYF
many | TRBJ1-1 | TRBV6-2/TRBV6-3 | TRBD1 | TGTGCCAGCAGCCATGTCACAGGGGAGGAAGGGAACACTGAAGCTTTCTTT | CASSHVTGEEGNTEAFF
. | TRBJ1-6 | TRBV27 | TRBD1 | TGTGCCAGCAGTTTTCCCGGGACAGGGGGCCGCTCACCCCTCCACTTT | CASSFPGTGGRSPLHF
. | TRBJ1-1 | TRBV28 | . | TGTGCCAGCAGTTTATCGGGGGTTCTGAACACTGAAGCTTTCTTT | CASSLSGVLNTEAFF
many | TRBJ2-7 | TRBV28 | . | TGTGCCAGCAGTTTAAGCGGAAAAAGCTCCTACGAGCAGTACTTC | CASSLSGKSSYEQYF
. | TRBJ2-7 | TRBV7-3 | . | TGTGCCAGCAGCTTCAGCAGGGATTACGAGCAGTACTTC | CASSFSRDYEQYF
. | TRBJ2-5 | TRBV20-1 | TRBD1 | TGCAGTGTGGGGACAGGGGGGAACCAAGAGACCCAGTACTTC | CSVGTGGNQETQYF
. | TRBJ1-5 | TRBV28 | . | TGTGCCAGCAGTTCCGGGGGGTTGATGCCCCAGCATTTT | CASSSGGLMPQHF
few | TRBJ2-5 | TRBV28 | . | TGTGCCACCAGTGGTAGTGACACCCTTCAAGAGACCCAGTACTTC | CATSGSDTLQETQYF
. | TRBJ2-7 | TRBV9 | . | TGTGCCAGCAGCGTAGGGAGTCAGTCCTACGAGCAGTACTTC | CASSVGSQSYEQYF
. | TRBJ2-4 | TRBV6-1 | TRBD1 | TGTGCCAGCAGTCCTCGGGACAGAGAGAAAAACATTCAGTACTTC | CASSPRDREKNIQYF
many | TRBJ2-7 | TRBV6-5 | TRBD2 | TGTGCCAGCAGTTACGGGACTAGCGGCTACGAGCAGTACTTC | CASSYGTSGYEQYF
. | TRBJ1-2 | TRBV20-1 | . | TGCAGTGCTAGTAGTGGGATTTTAGGCTACACCTTC | CSASSGILGYTF
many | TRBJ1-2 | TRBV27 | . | TGTGCCAGCAGTTCGATCTCGGACAAACCGAGTACTAACTATGGCTACACCTTC | CASSSISDKPSTNYGYTF
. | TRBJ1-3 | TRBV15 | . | TGTGCCACCAGCAGAGATCTGCCGGGGGGAAACACCATATATTTT | CATSRDLPGGNTIYF
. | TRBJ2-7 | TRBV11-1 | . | TGTGCCAGCAGCTTCGGACGGACGAAGGGTTACGAGCAGTACTTC | CASSFGRTKGYEQYF
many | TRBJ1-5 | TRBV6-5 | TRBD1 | TGTGCCAGCAGTTCCGGGACAGGGAATATTCAGCCCCAGCATTTT | CASSSGTGNIQPQHF
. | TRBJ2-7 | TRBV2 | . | TGTGCCAGCAGCTCCGAGGACGGAAAGCAGTACTTC | CASSSEDGKQYF
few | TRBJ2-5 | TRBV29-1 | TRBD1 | TGCAGCGCTCCGGGACAGGGGGGGGAGACCCAGTACTTC | CSAPGQGGETQYF
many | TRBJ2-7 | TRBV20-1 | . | TGCAGTGCTACAGGGGACGGGCAGTACTTC | CSATGDGQYF
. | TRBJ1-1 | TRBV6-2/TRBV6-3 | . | TGTGCCAGCAGTGGCCTCTTGAACACTGAAGCTTTCTTT | CASSGLLNTEAFF
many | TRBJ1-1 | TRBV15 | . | TGTGCCACCAGTCTCTTATTAGTGATACCCACTGAAGCTTTCTTT | CATSLLLVIPTEAFF
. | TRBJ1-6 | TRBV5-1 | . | TGCGCCAGCAGCTTGGCCGAGACAGTGCCGGATTCACCCCTCCACTTT | CASSLAETVPDSPLHF
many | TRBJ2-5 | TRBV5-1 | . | TGCGCCAGCAGCTTGGGCCACACGAAAGAGACCCAGTACTTC | CASSLGHTKETQYF
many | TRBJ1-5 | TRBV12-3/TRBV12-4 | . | TGTGCCAGCAGTTTCTCCGGGCGGGAAGGCAATCAGCCCCAGCATTTT | CASSFSGREGNQPQHF
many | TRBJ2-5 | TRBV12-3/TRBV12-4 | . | TGTGCCAGCAGTTGGGCGTTGGAGCAAGAGACCCAGTACTTC | CASSWALEQETQYF
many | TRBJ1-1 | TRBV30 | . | TGTGCCCTAGGCGGGGACACTGAAGCTTTCTTT | CALGGDTEAFF
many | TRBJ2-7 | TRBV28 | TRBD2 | TGTGCCAGCACCACCTTGGGACTAGCGGGAGGCTCCGTCTACGAGCAGTACTTC | CASTTLGLAGGSVYEQYF
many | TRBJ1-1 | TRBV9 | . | TGTGCCAGCAGCGTAGCGGACACGGGTCAAGCTTTCTTT | CASSVADTGQAFF
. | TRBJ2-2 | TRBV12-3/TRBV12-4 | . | TGTGCCAGCAGTTTCAGAGGGACGGACACCGGGGAGCTGTTTTTT | CASSFRGTDTGELFF